Sequencing of this TCR beta chain was carried out in a study of cytomegalovirus exposure and HLA in healthy donors (TCRdb year 2017). The study in broad terms: According to an earlier analysis of 450 to 650 of the donors, 150 million to 200 million T cells yielded some 120 million unique TCR beta sequences and roughly 280 Gb of sequence data. An early release that covered more than 550 HLA-typed donors contained approximately 290 gigabases of sequencing data and tens of millions of unique TCR sequences. Of the roughly 390 genotyped donors, over 65% fell in the genetic ancestry cluster associated with self-reported Caucasian donors. The study aimed to test whether cataloging public T cell receptors could reveal signatures of past pathogen exposure. The T cell repertoires of 700 or so subjects were profiled by immunosequencing and related to cytomegalovirus serostatus. Besides the first cohort of roughly 700 subjects, a separate validation cohort made up of 120 different subjects was used. The study combined high-throughput TCR immunosequencing, statistical association of individual TCRs with disease status, and machine learning to predict cytomegalovirus infection status. To study patterns of TCR occurrence, a later analysis re-analyzed previously published TCR beta repertoires from around 660 donors and added high-resolution HLA genotyping. The later analysis used no new phenotypic data to find candidate immune exposures, relying instead on TCR beta sequences and their occurrence across donors. In an earlier analysis of 500 to 650 of the donors, high-throughput TCR beta sequencing was used to judge whether each TCR beta V gene segment behaved as functional or pseudogenic. Donor age, sex, ethnicity and CMV serostatus were compiled alongside the repertoire data. Genome-wide SNP genotypes for about 65% of the roughly 700 donors were used in a later genetic analysis, which treated that subset as a discovery cohort. Every discovery cohort repertoire had been produced on one sequencing platform. Class I and class II HLA loci were covered by the typing at four-digit resolution. The number of typed donors differed by locus: about 620-640 for A, B, C, DRB1 and DQB1; 500 to 550 for DQA1; 606 for DPA1; and around 490 for DPB1. Roughly five DR-DQ haplotypes were handled as single units for association and clustering, since linkage in the cohort was strong. Across some 400 genotyped donors of the cohort, an average of about 220,000 unique TCR beta nucleotide sequences per donor were sequenced, and 15% to 20% of those sequences were non-productive.

Libraries came from the immunoSEQ multiplex PCR assay. A mixture of 60 forward primers for TCR Vbeta segments and 13 reverse primers for TCR Jbeta segments was used in the multiplex PCR. A multiplex PCR assay on genomic DNA amplified the CDR3 region of rearranged TCR beta genes. The Illumina HiSeq System was used to sequence the amplified TCR beta libraries as 87-base-pair reads. For the original study's pipeline: Across the 500 to 700 repertoires, a later analysis counted approximately 75 million unique TCR beta chains, roughly 11 million of which were shared by at least two donors. Raw reads were error-corrected and collapsed into unique sequences by a nearest-neighbor algorithm in which closely related sequences were merged to remove PCR and sequencing errors. To assign V, D and J gene segments, CDR3 sequences were aligned to IMGT reference sequences. For a sequence to be retained, at least a six-nucleotide match to both a V gene segment and a J gene segment was required. A rearrangement was called productive if the CDR3 had no stop codons and remained in frame with V and J, and every other rearrangement was called non-productive. Following IMGT convention, CDR3 was defined as the stretch from the second conserved V-encoded cysteine up to the conserved J-encoded phenylalanine. In an earlier analysis of roughly 580 of the donors, sequences lacking an unambiguous match to a single V gene segment were excluded. An earlier analysis of several hundred of the donors called V segments functional above 56.7% productive rearrangements and segregating when the between-donor standard deviation exceeded 5%. A statistical classification framework was developed to diagnose cytomegalovirus status using the catalog of TCR beta chain sequences. A later analysis assigned V and J genes by comparing TCR nucleotide sequences with IMGT/GENE-DB human TR gene sequences. Using the TCRdist pipeline, a later analysis assigned CDR3 sequences along with most-parsimonious VDJ recombination scenarios. A later analysis defined each TCR beta chain by its CDR3 amino acid sequence plus V-gene family, and excluded reads lacking a unique V-gene family. As a way to deal with suspected cross-contamination and a sequencing artifact, a later analysis dropped over 550 nucleotide sequences that were highly shared and had low generation probability. For each public chain, a later analysis derived a clonal expansion index from normalized ranks of inferred template counts within each repertoire. In a later analysis, generation probabilities were computed using a VDJ recombination model fitted to out-of-frame rearrangements, and the results were checked against IGoR. In a later analysis, hypergeometric tests were used to score TCR-TCR, TCR-HLA and TCR-CMV co-occurrence, with a repertoire-size bias correction applied to TCR pairs. In a later analysis, false discovery rates were estimated by permuting HLA or CMV assignments 20 times. A later analysis grouped co-occurring TCRs with DBSCAN, adding TCRdist sequence similarity when clustering within HLA-allele-positive subsets. Repertoires with fewer than 30,000 or more than 120,000 public chains, plus five repertoires with anomalous nucleotide sharing, were excluded from co-occurrence clustering. The immuneACCESS repertoire file appears here via TCRdb, limited to in-frame rearrangements. These files lack a portion of the clones; in checked studies, under half of the deficit traces to unresolved V genes, and the cause of the others is not known. V, J and clone size are those of that table, while D and trimming were read from the DNA. The sample table shows about 150,000 clones, and 84% are seen once. The ten largest account for 4.8% of the sample.

The germline V gene yields SGHTA for CDR1 and FQGTGA for CDR2. The V and J ends are trimmed by 1 base and 4 bases, leaving 10 bases between them. The CDR3 runs 15 amino acids, cysteine and phenylalanine included. Only the CDR3 part of the read is kept: 45 bases, read in frame from the first base. In total, 500 to 700 healthy bone marrow donors made up the cohort. Cohort members were all nominally healthy when sampled, although unrecorded immune exposures were likely present. The donor tested CMV seronegative and was one of the 352 seronegative cohort members. A peripheral blood sample was provided by each donor, and peripheral blood mononuclear cells were used for TCR beta sequencing. Genomic DNA was extracted from the blood cell samples with the Qiagen DNeasy Blood Extraction Kit. A word on this clone: It has no known antigen specificity. Base qualities are not recorded, but no much larger clone differs from it by a single base.

The research as a whole found: The earlier analysis of 587 of the donors excluded seventeen rarely observed V segments, including chromosome 9 orphons, because counts were too low. Because the 87-base-pair reads could not distinguish some IMGT-functional V segments, including TRBV6-2 and TRBV6-3, those segments were excluded. Immune exposure information for the cohort was limited to CMV serostatus. The study gave a list of around 170 TCR beta chains associated with cytomegalovirus. A further reported finding was that TCR beta sequences accurately predicted the HLA-A and HLA-B alleles for most subjects in the first cohort. The sequencing pipeline was judged likely to have produced a cluster of highly shared sequence variants as a technical artifact. When HLA alleles, especially DR and DQ, strongly co-occurred, TCR associations were difficult to assign to individual alleles. An earlier analysis of around 600 of the donors showed that most TCR beta V segments appeared in productive rearrangements either about 87% or about 30% of the time, which broadly matched IMGT annotations. In a later analysis, HLA-associated TCR beta chains were found to be more clonally expanded and to have lower generation probabilities than equally common non-associated chains. Cytomegalovirus status was reported to be diagnosed by the classifier with high specificity and sensitivity in both the original and validation cohorts. In a later genetic analysis, a missense DCLRE1C variant was associated with V-gene and J-gene trimming of TCR beta chains, and the association was replicated in an independent cohort. Sequencing depth was assumed to be roughly uniform across donors in the presence/absence analyses, though that assumption may not hold. In a later analysis, 16,951 TCR beta sequences were associated with specific HLA alleles at a false discovery rate of 0.05. The authors suggested that the approach could potentially be generalized to other disease states and immunological phenotypes. According to a later analysis, TCR association rates differed among HLA loci, with DRB1 alleles showing the most associated TCRs and HLA-C alleles showing the fewest. A later analysis found that most CMV-associated TCR beta chains appeared HLA-restricted, with HLA associations seemingly driven largely by CMV exposure. Linkage disequilibrium might explain the correlated functional status among segregating V segments, but an unknown experimental factor could not be excluded. In a later analysis, several top co-occurrence clusters were reported to appear linked to parvovirus B19, influenza, CMV and Epstein-Barr virus. According to a later genetic analysis, donors in an Asian-associated ancestry cluster had fewer N-insertions in productive TCRs than the approximately 650-donor mean. Because HLA typing was missing for some donors at each locus, association tests included only the typed subset. This cohort had only TCR beta chains sequenced, and the lack of alpha or paired-chain data limited which features could be detected. Most TCR sequences were seen in very few donors, while some public TCRs were found in many individuals. A few of the identified cytomegalovirus-associated TCR beta chains were confirmed in vitro to be specific for cytomegalovirus antigens.

The TCR sequence derives from a man younger than 30 in good health and CMV-seronegative. Sample: PBMCs. The chain joins TRBV7-3 to TRBJ2-2; a tentative D match to TRBD1 spans 5 bases. The sequenced DNA: TGTGCCAGCAGCTTAAGAAGGGGAAGCACCGGGGAGCTGTTTTTT. Its product reads: CASSLRRGSTGELFF.